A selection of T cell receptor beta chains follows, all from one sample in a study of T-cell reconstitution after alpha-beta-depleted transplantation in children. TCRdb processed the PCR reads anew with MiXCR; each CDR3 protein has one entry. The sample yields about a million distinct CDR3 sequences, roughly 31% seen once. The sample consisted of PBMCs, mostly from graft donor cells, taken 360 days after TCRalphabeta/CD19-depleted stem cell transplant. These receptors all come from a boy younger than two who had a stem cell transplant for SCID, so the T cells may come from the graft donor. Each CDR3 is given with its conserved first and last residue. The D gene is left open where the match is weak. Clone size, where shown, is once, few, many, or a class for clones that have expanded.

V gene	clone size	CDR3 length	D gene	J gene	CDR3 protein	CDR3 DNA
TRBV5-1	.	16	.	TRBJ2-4	CASSLEGGGKKNIQYF	TGCGCCAGCAGCTTGGAAGGAGGGGGGAAGAAAAACATTCAGTACTTC
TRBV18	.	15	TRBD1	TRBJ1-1	CASSVGQAENTEAFF	TGTGCCAGCTCAGTGGGACAGGCCGAGAACACTGAAGCTTTCTTT
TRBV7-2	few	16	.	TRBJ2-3	CASSSREGAATDTQYF	TGTGCCAGCAGCTCCCGGGAGGGGGCCGCCACAGATACGCAGTATTTT
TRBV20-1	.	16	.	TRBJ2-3	CSAPPQGQGFTDTQYF	TGCAGTGCTCCTCCTCAGGGGCAGGGATTCACAGATACGCAGTATTTT
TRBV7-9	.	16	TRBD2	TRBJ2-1	CASSLGLAGGQDEQFF	TGTGCCAGCAGTCTTGGACTAGCGGGGGGGCAGGATGAGCAGTTCTTC
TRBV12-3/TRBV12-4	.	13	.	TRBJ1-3	CASRGRSGNTIYF	TGTGCCAGCAGGGGAAGGTCTGGAAACACCATATATTTT
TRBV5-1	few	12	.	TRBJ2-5	CASGGTQETQYF	TGCGCCAGCGGGGGGACACAAGAGACCCAGTACTTC
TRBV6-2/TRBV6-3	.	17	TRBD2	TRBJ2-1	CASSYAGLAGVLNEQFF	TGTGCCAGCAGTTACGCTGGGCTAGCGGGGGTCCTTAATGAGCAGTTCTTC
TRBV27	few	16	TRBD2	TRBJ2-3	CASSSTGLLGTDTQYF	TGTGCCAGCAGTTCGACGGGACTACTAGGCACAGATACGCAGTATTTT
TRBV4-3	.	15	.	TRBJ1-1	CASSLHRGRNTEAFF	TGCGCCAGCAGCCTTCACCGGGGGCGGAACACTGAAGCTTTCTTT
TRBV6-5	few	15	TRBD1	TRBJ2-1	CASSHTGVDYNEQFF	TGTGCCAGCAGTCACACAGGGGTGGACTACAATGAGCAGTTCTTC
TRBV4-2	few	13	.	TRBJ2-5	CASSYAVQETQYF	TGTGCCAGCAGCTATGCGGTCCAAGAGACCCAGTACTTC
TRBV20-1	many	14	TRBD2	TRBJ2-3	CSARTSGFTDTQYF	TGCAGTGCCAGGACTAGCGGGTTCACAGATACGCAGTATTTT
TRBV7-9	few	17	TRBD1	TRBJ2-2	CASSANDRGLVAGELFF	TGTGCCAGCAGCGCAAATGACAGGGGCCTTGTCGCCGGGGAGCTGTTTTTT
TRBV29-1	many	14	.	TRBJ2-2	CSVGLGESAGELFF	TGCAGCGTTGGGCTAGGGGAATCGGCCGGGGAGCTGTTTTTT
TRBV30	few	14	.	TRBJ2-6	CAWTYGSGANVLTF	TGTGCCTGGACGTACGGCTCTGGGGCCAACGTCCTGACTTTC
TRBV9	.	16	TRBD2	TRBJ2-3	CASSVDTSGATDTQYF	TGTGCCAGCAGCGTAGATACTAGCGGGGCCACAGATACGCAGTATTTT
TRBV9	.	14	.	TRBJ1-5	CASSVGRGYQPQHF	TGTGCCAGCAGCGTAGGGAGGGGGTATCAGCCCCAGCATTTT
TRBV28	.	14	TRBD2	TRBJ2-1	CASRGGPLHNEQFF	TGTGCCAGCAGGGGAGGGCCTCTACACAATGAGCAGTTCTTC
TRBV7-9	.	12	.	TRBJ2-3	CASSFTTRTQYF	TGTGCCAGCAGCTTCACGACAAGGACGCAGTATTTT
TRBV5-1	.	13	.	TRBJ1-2	CASSLAAPAGYTF	TGCGCCAGCAGCTTGGCCGCCCCAGCCGGCTACACCTTC
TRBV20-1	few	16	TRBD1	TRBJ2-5	CSARSPGTAGKETQYF	TGCAGTGCTAGGTCCCCCGGGACAGCAGGGAAAGAGACCCAGTACTTC
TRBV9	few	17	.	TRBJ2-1	CASSAGGAYSSYNEQFF	TGTGCCAGCAGCGCCGGTGGGGCCTATAGCTCCTACAATGAGCAGTTCTTC
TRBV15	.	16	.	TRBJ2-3	CATSTQMTGVTDTQYF	TGTGCCACCAGCACACAAATGACAGGAGTAACAGATACGCAGTATTTT
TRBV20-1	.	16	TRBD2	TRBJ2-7	CSARPTSGGHSYEQYF	TGCAGTGCTAGACCGACTAGCGGGGGGCACTCCTACGAGCAGTACTTC
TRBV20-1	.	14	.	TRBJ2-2	CSARIRGGTGELFF	TGCAGTGCTAGGATCAGGGGTGGAACCGGGGAGCTGTTTTTT
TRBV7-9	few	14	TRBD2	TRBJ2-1	CASSLGLAGSEQFF	TGTGCCAGCAGCTTAGGGCTAGCGGGGAGTGAGCAGTTCTTC